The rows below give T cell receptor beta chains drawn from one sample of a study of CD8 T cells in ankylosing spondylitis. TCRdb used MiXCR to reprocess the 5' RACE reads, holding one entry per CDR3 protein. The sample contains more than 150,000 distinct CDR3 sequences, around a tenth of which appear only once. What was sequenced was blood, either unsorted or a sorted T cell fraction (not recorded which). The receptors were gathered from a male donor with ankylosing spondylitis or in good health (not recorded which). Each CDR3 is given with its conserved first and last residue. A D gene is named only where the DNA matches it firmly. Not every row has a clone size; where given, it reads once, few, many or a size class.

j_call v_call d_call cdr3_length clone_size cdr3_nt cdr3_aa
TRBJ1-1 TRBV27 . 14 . TGTGCCAGCAGTGGCAACAGGGTAAGGACTGAAGCTTTCTTT CASSGNRVRTEAFF
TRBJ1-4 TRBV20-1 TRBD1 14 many TGCAGTGCTCAGGGGGAGACGGCAATTGAAAAACTGTTTTTT CSAQGETAIEKLFF
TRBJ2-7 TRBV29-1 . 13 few TGCAGCGTTGCCACAGTTTACCCCTACGAGCAGTACTTC CSVATVYPYEQYF
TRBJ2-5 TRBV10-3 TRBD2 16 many TGTGCCATCAGCGCGACTAGCGGGCCCCTCCAAGAGACCCAGTACTTC CAISATSGPLQETQYF
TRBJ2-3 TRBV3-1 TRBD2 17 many TGTGCCAGCAGCCCCTCAGTGGGGGGGTCTAGCACAGATACGCAGTATTTT CASSPSVGGSSTDTQYF
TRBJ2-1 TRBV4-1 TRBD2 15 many TGCGCCAGCAGCTACGGACTAGCGGGAGAAAATGAGCAGTTCTTC CASSYGLAGENEQFF
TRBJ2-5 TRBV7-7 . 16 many TGTGCCAGCAGCTTAGACCCTAGGGGGTTCGGAGAGACCCAGTACTTC CASSLDPRGFGETQYF
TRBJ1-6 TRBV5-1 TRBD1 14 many TGCGCCAGCAGCCAGCGGGACAGGGGGTGGCCACTCCACTTT CASSQRDRGWPLHF
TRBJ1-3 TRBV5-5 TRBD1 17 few TGTGCCAGCAGCTTGGGGGGACAGCGAACTTCTGGAAACACCATATATTTT CASSLGGQRTSGNTIYF
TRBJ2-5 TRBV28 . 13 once TGTGCCAGCATCCCGTCCGGTTTGGGGACCCAGTACTTC CASIPSGLGTQYF
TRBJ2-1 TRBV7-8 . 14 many TGTGCCAGCAGCCCCCCGGGTTCCTACAATGAGCAGTTCTTC CASSPPGSYNEQFF
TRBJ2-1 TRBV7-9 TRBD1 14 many TGTGCCAGCAGCTTGCAGGGGGATATAGATGAGCAGTTCTTC CASSLQGDIDEQFF
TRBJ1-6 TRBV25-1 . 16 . TGTGCCAGCAGTGATGCCTCGAAGGGGATCAGGTCACCCCTCCACTTT CASSDASKGIRSPLHF
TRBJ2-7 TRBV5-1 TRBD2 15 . TGCGCCAGCAGCTTGGATACTAGCGGGGTCTACGAGCAGTACTTC CASSLDTSGVYEQYF
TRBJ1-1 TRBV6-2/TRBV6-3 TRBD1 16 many TGTGCCAGCAGTAGCAAGACCGGGACAGTGCACACTGAAGCTTTCTTT CASSSKTGTVHTEAFF
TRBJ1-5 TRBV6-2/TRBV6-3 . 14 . TGTGCCAGCAGGCCAACAGGGCAGAATCAGCCCCAGCATTTT CASRPTGQNQPQHF
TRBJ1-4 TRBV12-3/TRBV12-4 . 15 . TGTGCCAGCACCCTCCTGGGGGGGGGCTTTGAAAAACTGTTTTTT CASTLLGGGFEKLFF
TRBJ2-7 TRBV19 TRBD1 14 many TGTGCCAGTAGTATCGGACAGGGGGCGTACGAGCAGTACTTC CASSIGQGAYEQYF
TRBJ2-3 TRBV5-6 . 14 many TGTGCCAGCAGCTCGGGACTTAGCACAGATACGCAGTATTTT CASSSGLSTDTQYF
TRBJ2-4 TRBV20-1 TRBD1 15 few TGCAGTGCTCCACAGGGGGCGTCTTCCAAAAACATTCAGTACTTC CSAPQGASSKNIQYF
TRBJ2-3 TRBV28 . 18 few TGTGCCAGCAGACCCTACCCGGGCAAGCGTTCTCTTGGAGATACGCAGTATTTT CASRPYPGKRSLGDTQYF
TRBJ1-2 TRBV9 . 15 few TGTGCCAGCAGCCCGAGAGCTATAGGGAGCTATGGCTACACCTTC CASSPRAIGSYGYTF
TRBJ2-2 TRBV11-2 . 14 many TGTGCCAGCAGCTTAGAGAGGGATACCGGGGAGCTGTTTTTT CASSLERDTGELFF
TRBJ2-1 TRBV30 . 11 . TGTGCCTGGAGTGGGGGAGCTGAGCAGTTCTTC CAWSGGAEQFF
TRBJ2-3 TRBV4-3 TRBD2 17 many TGCGCCAGCAGCAAAGGGGGGATAGCGGGGGGCCCAGATACGCAGTATTTT CASSKGGIAGGPDTQYF
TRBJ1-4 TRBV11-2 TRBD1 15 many TGTGCCAGCAGCTTAGAGGGACAGGGGAATGAAAAACTGTTTTTT CASSLEGQGNEKLFF
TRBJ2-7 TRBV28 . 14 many TGTGCCAGCAGTTTCGAAGTTGAGAACGGGGAGCAGTACTTC CASSFEVENGEQYF
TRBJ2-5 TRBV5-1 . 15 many TGCGCCAGCAGCTTGGACGGAGTGAGGGAAGAGACCCAGTACTTC CASSLDGVREETQYF
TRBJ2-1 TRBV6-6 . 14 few TGTGCCAGCAGTTACGTCAGGGGACCGCATGAGCAGTTCTTC CASSYVRGPHEQFF
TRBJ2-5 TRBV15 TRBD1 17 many TGTGCCACCAGCAGATATGGGACAGGGGAGTCTCAAGAGACCCAGTACTTC CATSRYGTGESQETQYF
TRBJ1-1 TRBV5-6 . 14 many TGTGCCAGCAGCTTGGGGCGGAAGACCACTGAAGCTTTCTTT CASSLGRKTTEAFF
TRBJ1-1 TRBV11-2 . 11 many TGTGCCAGCCAGGGATACACTGAAGCTTTCTTT CASQGYTEAFF
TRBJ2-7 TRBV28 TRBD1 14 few TGTGCCAGCAGTCCTATCCTTAGACAGGGACAGCAGTACTTC CASSPILRQGQQYF
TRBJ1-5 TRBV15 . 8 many TGTAGCAATCAGCCCCAGCATTTT CSNQPQHF
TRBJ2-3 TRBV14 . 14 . TGTGCCAGCAGCCAGGAAAGTTCCGTGTTTGCGCAGTATTTT CASSQESSVFAQYF
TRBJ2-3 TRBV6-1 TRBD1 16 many TGTGCCAGCACCCTCAGGGGCAGGGGGCGGCCAGATACGCAGTATTTT CASTLRGRGRPDTQYF
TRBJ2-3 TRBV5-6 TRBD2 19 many TGTGCCAGCAGCATTTGGGGACTAGCGGGAGGGCAGAGTAACGATACGCAGTATTTT CASSIWGLAGGQSNDTQYF
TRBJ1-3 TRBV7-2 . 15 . TGTGCCAGCAGCTCCTCGGCCTCGGCCGGAAACACCATATATTTT CASSSSASAGNTIYF
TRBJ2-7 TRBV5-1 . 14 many TGCGCCAGCAGCTTAGGAGCGGGTACCTACGAGCAGTACTTC CASSLGAGTYEQYF
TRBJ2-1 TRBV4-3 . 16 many TGCGCCAGCAGCCAAGAATTAGTAGGCGCCCGAAATGAGCAGTTCTTC CASSQELVGARNEQFF
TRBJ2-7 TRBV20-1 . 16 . TGCAGCTCTAGAGACCAGGCTCCGGGCCTCTCCTACGAGCAGTACTTC CSSRDQAPGLSYEQYF
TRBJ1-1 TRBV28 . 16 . TGTGCCAGCAGTTTGCGCAGGGACGGCGGTTCGACTGAAGCTTTCTTT CASSLRRDGGSTEAFF
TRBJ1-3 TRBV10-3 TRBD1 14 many TGTGCCATCAGCGGGACAGGGGATGGAAACACCATATATTTT CAISGTGDGNTIYF
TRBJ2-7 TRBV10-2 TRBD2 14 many TGCGCCAGCAGTGAGCCACGACTAGCGTACGAGCAGTACTTC CASSEPRLAYEQYF
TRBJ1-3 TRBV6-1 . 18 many TGTGCCAGCAGTCATACTTTCAGGCGTTTTACCTCTGGAAACACCATATATTTT CASSHTFRRFTSGNTIYF
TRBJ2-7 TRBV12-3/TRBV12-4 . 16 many TGTGCCAGCAGTGGAACAGGGATTAGTCTCCACTACGAGCAGTACTTC CASSGTGISLHYEQYF
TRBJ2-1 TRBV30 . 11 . TGTGCCTGGACCGGGGGAATTGAGCAGTTCTTC CAWTGGIEQFF
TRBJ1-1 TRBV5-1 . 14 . TGCGACAGCACCCTGAAGGGGGGTTACACTGAAGCTTTCTTT CDSTLKGGYTEAFF
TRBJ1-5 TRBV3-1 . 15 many TGTGCCAGCAGCTTCGACTCTAGTAGCAATCAGCCCCAGCATTTT CASSFDSSSNQPQHF
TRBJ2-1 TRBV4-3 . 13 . TGCGCCAGCAGCCAAGAGGCTACTAGTTCCCAGTTCTTC CASSQEATSSQFF
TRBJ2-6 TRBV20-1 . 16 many TGCAGTGCTAGGCCGGGCTCGGGATCTGGGGCCAACGTCCTGACTTTC CSARPGSGSGANVLTF
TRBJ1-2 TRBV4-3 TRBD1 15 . TGCGCCAGCAGCCAGGATCTACAGGGGGGCTATGGCTACACCTTC CASSQDLQGGYGYTF
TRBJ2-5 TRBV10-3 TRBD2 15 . TGTGCCATCAGTGGTCTAGCGGGGGAACAAGAGACCCAGTACTTC CAISGLAGEQETQYF